This TCR beta chain was recovered during a study of blood T cell repertoires in COVID-19. Study at large: PBMCs, B-cell-depleted T cells, or T cells were the source of the cDNA or gDNA that made up the material.

Authors' data handling: Researchers report that nucleated cell counts were estimated from reference gene primer amplification. This table comes from immunoSEQ multiplex PCR, and its TCRdb copy is limited to in-frame clones, with some not included. The DNA was the basis for D and trimming; V, J and clone size are from that table. The data contain about 140,000 clones, 84% of them seen just once; the ten biggest clones take up 4.5% to 6%. There are 14 residues in the CDR3. Germline loops: CDR1 ENHRY, CDR2 SYGVKD. Losses at the gene ends were 7 bases for V and 3 bases for J; bases not matched to a gene: 7.

The TCR was taken from a human donor in a cohort sampled during active COVID-19. V gene TRBV10-3 combines with J gene TRBJ1-1; 8 positions agree with TRBD1. Sequencing was performed on peripheral blood. Here the CDR3 DNA reads TGTGCCATCACAGGGACAGGTCGGGACACTGAAGCTTTCTTT. Translated: CAITGTGRDTEAFF.